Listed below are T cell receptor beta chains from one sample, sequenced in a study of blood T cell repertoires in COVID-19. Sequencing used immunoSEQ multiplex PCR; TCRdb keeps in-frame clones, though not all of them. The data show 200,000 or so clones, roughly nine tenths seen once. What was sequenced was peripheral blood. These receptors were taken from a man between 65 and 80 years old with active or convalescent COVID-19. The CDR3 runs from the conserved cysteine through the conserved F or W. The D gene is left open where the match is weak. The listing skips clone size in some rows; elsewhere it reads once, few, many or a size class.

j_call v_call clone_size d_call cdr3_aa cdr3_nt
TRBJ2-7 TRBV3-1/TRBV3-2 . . CASSQGGGSYEQYF TGTGCCAGCAGCCAGGGGGGGGGCTCATACGAGCAGTACTTC
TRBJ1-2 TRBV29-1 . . CSVEAEGRDYGYTF TGCAGCGTAGAGGCGGAGGGGAGGGACTATGGCTACACCTTC
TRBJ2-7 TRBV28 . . CASSFLASPYEQYF TGTGCCAGCAGTTTTTTAGCCAGCCCCTACGAGCAGTACTTC
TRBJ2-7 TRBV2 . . CASSDSGLLYEQYF TGTGCCAGCAGTGATAGCGGACTTTTATACGAGCAGTACTTC
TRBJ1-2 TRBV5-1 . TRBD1 CASSLEQGAAYGYTF TGCGCCAGCAGCTTGGAACAGGGGGCGGCCTATGGCTACACCTTC
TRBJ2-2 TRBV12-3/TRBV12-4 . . CASSLQGTGELFF TGTGCCAGCAGTCTACAGGGCACCGGGGAGCTGTTTTTT
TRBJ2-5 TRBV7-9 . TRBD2 CASSLAGTQRERSQETQYF TGTGCCAGCAGCTTGGCCGGAACCCAGCGGGAGAGGTCCCAAGAGACCCAGTACTTC
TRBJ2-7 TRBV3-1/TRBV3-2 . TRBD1 CASSLGQGTGEQYF TGTGCCAGCAGCCTGGGACAGGGGACGGGGGAGCAGTACTTC
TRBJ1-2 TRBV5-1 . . CASSLGNTGNGYTF TGCGCCAGCAGCTTGGGTAATACAGGGAATGGCTACACCTTC
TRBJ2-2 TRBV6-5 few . CASSLATGELFF TGTGCCAGCAGTTTAGCAACCGGGGAGCTGTTTTTT
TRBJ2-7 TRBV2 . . CASSGPVEQYF TGTGCCAGCAGTGGGCCCGTCGAGCAGTACTTC
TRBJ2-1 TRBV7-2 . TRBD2 CASSLGGLAGAGEQFF TGTGCCAGCAGCTTAGGGGGACTAGCGGGAGCGGGTGAGCAGTTCTTC
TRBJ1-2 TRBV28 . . CASRDFRYGYTF TGTGCCAGCCGGGACTTTCGCTATGGCTACACCTTC
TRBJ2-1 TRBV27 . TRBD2 CASSLPSGSLYNEQFF TGTGCCAGCAGTCTCCCTAGCGGGAGCCTCTACAATGAGCAGTTCTTC
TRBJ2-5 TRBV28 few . CATTSGIWVSTGETQYF TGTGCCACAACGTCCGGGATCTGGGTCTCAACGGGGGAGACCCAGTACTTC
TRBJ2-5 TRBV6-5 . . CASTLTAGAETQYF TGTGCCAGCACCTTAACGGCAGGGGCGGAGACCCAGTACTTC
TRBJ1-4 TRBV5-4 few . CASSLAGGLGLFF TGTGCCAGCAGCTTGGCCGGGGGACTGGGCCTGTTTTTT
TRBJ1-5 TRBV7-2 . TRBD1 CASSRGRVGQPQHF TGTGCCAGCAGCAGGGGGCGAGTAGGGCAGCCCCAGCATTTT